This T cell receptor beta chain was observed in a study of CD8 T cells in ankylosing spondylitis. Study-level results: For ankylosing spondylitis blood, a TCR beta motif of fewer than 10 highly homologous variants appeared characteristic.

TCRdb itself ran the 5' RACE reads through MiXCR, one entry per CDR3 protein. Among about 700,000 distinct CDR3 sequences listed, under 20% were seen once. Germline V gene sequence: CDR1 LNHDA, CDR2 SQIVND (reference sequence). The V gene lost 2 bases and the J gene lost 3 bases, with 16 bases spanning the gap. This CDR3 is 16 amino acids long. There are a few counts of this clonotype. As yet, its antigen is unknown. The source of this sequence is a male donor with ankylosing spondylitis. Material for sequencing was blood, either unsorted or a sorted T cell fraction (not recorded which). The rearrangement links TRBV19 to TRBJ1-1; D not resolved. The CDR3 loop reads CASSITGLQADTEAFF. CDR3 in DNA: TGTGCCAGTAGTATAACGGGCCTCCAAGCGGACACTGAAGCTTTCTTT.